The rows below give T cell receptor beta chains drawn from one sample of a study of blood T cell repertoires in COVID-19. Sequencing used immunoSEQ multiplex PCR; TCRdb keeps in-frame clones, though not all of them. Here the sample spans under 300,000 clones, approximately 91% being singletons. Input material: peripheral blood. All receptors come from a man in his thirties or forties with COVID-19, enrolled during active disease. CDR3s include the opening cysteine and the closing phenylalanine or tryptophan. A D gene is named only where the DNA matches it firmly. Not all rows give a size; the values are once, few, many and, for expanded clones, a class.

J gene: TRBJ2-7; clone size: NA; D gene: NA; V gene: TRBV6-5; CDR3 protein: CASSYQSSPVTYEQYF; CDR3 DNA: TGTGCCAGCAGTTACCAGTCTAGCCCGGTTACCTACGAGCAGTACTTC
J gene: TRBJ1-4; clone size: NA; D gene: NA; V gene: TRBV7-9; CDR3 protein: CASSSGASTNEKLFF; CDR3 DNA: TGTGCCAGCAGCTCAGGGGCCTCAACTAATGAAAAACTGTTTTTT
J gene: TRBJ1-3; clone size: once; D gene: NA; V gene: TRBV9; CDR3 protein: CASSPLDSRTAGNTIYF; CDR3 DNA: TGTGCCAGCAGCCCTCTGGACTCCCGGACGGCTGGAAACACCATATATTTT
J gene: TRBJ1-1; clone size: NA; D gene: TRBD1; V gene: TRBV30; CDR3 protein: CAWSRGDRGAFF; CDR3 DNA: TGTGCCTGGTCCAGGGGGGACAGGGGAGCTTTCTTT
J gene: TRBJ2-2; clone size: once; D gene: NA; V gene: TRBV9; CDR3 protein: CASSVAAGNTGELFF; CDR3 DNA: TGTGCCAGCAGCGTAGCTGCGGGGAACACCGGGGAGCTGTTTTTT
J gene: TRBJ1-4; clone size: NA; D gene: NA; V gene: TRBV15; CDR3 protein: CATSRGAADNEKLFF; CDR3 DNA: TGTGCCACCAGCAGAGGGGCAGCAGATAATGAAAAACTGTTTTTT
J gene: TRBJ2-1; clone size: NA; D gene: NA; V gene: TRBV18; CDR3 protein: CASSPPGYNEQFF; CDR3 DNA: TGTGCCAGCTCACCACCCGGCTACAATGAGCAGTTCTTC
J gene: TRBJ2-1; clone size: NA; D gene: TRBD2; V gene: TRBV2; CDR3 protein: CASSGTSGINEQFF; CDR3 DNA: TGTGCCAGCTCCGGGACTAGCGGGATAAATGAGCAGTTCTTC
J gene: TRBJ2-1; clone size: NA; D gene: TRBD2; V gene: TRBV24-1; CDR3 protein: CATSDSTRGLAGSNEQFF; CDR3 DNA: TGTGCCACCAGTGATTCAACCCGTGGACTAGCGGGGTCGAATGAGCAGTTCTTC
J gene: TRBJ2-7; clone size: NA; D gene: NA; V gene: TRBV28; CDR3 protein: CASSVLREQYF; CDR3 DNA: TGTGCCAGCAGCGTCCTACGCGAGCAGTACTTC
J gene: TRBJ1-2; clone size: NA; D gene: NA; V gene: TRBV19; CDR3 protein: CASSVHFPQGYTF; CDR3 DNA: TGTGCCAGTAGTGTTCATTTCCCGCAGGGCTACACCTTC
J gene: TRBJ1-1; clone size: NA; D gene: NA; V gene: TRBV19; CDR3 protein: CASSTGLGQTSGAFF; CDR3 DNA: TGTGCCAGTAGTACGGGCCTAGGACAAACCTCGGGAGCTTTCTTT
J gene: TRBJ2-1; clone size: NA; D gene: TRBD2; V gene: TRBV19; CDR3 protein: CASSTSPGLAVSEQFF; CDR3 DNA: TGTGCCAGTAGTACATCACCGGGACTAGCGGTATCTGAGCAGTTCTTC
J gene: TRBJ1-5; clone size: NA; D gene: NA; V gene: TRBV4-1; CDR3 protein: CASSQEFSSNQPQHF; CDR3 DNA: TGCGCCAGCAGCCAAGAGTTTAGTAGCAATCAGCCCCAGCATTTT
J gene: TRBJ1-4; clone size: NA; D gene: TRBD1; V gene: TRBV5-1; CDR3 protein: CASSFQGGGEKLFF; CDR3 DNA: TGCGCCAGCAGCTTTCAGGGGGGCGGTGAAAAACTGTTTTTT
J gene: TRBJ1-2; clone size: NA; D gene: NA; V gene: TRBV19; CDR3 protein: CASSSPIERGSDYGYTF; CDR3 DNA: TGTGCCAGTAGTAGCCCAATAGAGCGGGGTTCCGACTATGGCTACACCTTC
J gene: TRBJ1-6; clone size: NA; D gene: NA; V gene: TRBV6-5; CDR3 protein: CASSYSRQGGSPLHF; CDR3 DNA: TGTGCCAGCAGTTACTCGAGGCAGGGAGGATCACCCCTCCACTTT
J gene: TRBJ1-2; clone size: NA; D gene: TRBD1; V gene: TRBV12-3/TRBV12-4; CDR3 protein: CASSLRDSYGYTF; CDR3 DNA: TGTGCCAGCAGCCTCCGGGACAGCTATGGCTACACCTTC
J gene: TRBJ2-5; clone size: NA; D gene: NA; V gene: TRBV5-1; CDR3 protein: CASSFGGGHQETQYF; CDR3 DNA: TGCGCCAGCAGCTTTGGAGGGGGCCACCAAGAGACCCAGTACTTC
J gene: TRBJ2-7; clone size: few; D gene: TRBD1; V gene: TRBV19; CDR3 protein: CASSSPGQGSNEQYF; CDR3 DNA: TGTGCCAGTAGTTCGCCGGGACAGGGGAGCAACGAGCAGTACTTC